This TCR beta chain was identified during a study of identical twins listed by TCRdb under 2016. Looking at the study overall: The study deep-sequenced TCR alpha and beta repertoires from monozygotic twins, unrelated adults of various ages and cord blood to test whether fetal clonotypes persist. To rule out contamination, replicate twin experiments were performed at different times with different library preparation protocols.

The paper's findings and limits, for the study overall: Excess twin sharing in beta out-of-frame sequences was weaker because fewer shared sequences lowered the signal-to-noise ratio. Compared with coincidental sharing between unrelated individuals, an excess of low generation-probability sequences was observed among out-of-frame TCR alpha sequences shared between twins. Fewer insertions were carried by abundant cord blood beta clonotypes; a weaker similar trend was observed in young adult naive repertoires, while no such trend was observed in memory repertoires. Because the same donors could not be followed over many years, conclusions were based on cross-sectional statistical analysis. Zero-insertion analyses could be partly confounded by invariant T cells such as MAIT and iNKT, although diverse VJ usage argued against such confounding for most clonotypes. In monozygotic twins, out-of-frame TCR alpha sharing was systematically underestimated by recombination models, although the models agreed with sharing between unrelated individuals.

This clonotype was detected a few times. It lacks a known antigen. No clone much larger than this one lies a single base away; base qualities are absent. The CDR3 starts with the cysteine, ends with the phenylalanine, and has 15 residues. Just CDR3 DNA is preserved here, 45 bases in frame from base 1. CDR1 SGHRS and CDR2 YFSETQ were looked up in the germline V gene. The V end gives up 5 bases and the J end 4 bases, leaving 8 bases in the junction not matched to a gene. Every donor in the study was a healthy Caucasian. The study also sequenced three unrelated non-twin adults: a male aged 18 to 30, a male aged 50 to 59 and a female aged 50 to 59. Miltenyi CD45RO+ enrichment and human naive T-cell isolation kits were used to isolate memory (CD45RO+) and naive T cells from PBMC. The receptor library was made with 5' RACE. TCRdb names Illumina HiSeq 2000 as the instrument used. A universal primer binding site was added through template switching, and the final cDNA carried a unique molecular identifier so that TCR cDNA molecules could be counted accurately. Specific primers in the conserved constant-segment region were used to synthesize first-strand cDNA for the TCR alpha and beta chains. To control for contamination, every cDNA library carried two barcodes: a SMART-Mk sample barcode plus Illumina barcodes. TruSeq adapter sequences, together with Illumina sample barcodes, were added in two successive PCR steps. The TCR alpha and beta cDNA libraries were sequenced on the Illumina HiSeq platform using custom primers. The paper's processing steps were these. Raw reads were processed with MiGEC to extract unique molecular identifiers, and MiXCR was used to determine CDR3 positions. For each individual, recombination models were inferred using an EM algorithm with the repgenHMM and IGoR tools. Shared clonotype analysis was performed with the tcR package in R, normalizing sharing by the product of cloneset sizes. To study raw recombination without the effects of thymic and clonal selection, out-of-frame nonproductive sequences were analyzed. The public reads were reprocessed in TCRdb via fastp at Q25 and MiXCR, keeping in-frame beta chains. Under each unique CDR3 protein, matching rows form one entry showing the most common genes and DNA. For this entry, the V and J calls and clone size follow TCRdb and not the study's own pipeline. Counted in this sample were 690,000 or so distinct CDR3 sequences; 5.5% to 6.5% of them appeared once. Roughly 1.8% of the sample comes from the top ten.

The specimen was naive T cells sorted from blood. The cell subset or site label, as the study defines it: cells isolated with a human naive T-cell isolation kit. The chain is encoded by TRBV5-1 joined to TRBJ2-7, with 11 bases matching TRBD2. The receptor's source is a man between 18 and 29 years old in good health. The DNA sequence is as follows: TGCGCCAGCAGACCCGGACTAGCGGGCCGTTACGAGCAGTACTTC. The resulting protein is CASRPGLAGRYEQYF.